This T cell receptor (beta chain) was observed in a study of blood T cell repertoires in COVID-19 (TCRdb year 2020). Describing the broader study: Collaborator samples came from the United States, Italy and Spain and covered acute and convalescent phases of COVID-19. The repertoires were made available in a free public database intended to serve as a resource for research on the immune response to SARS-CoV-2. Subjects who had been exposed to COVID-19, were actively infected with it, or had recovered from it provided the deeply sampled blood TCRbeta repertoires that made up the dataset. Where available, HLA class I and class II types were taken from metadata supplied by the sample provider and were not determined by assay-based typing. Sample metadata almost always included a de-identified subject ID, COVID-19 status, age in years and sex. The samples were drawn from the first 160 participants of the ongoing ImmuneRACE study and from 950 to 1,500 subjects provided by 6 global collaborators. The material from the prospective study consisted of cDNA or gDNA derived from T cells, B-cell-depleted T cells, or PBMCs.

What the study reported, not specific to this receptor: The quantity of clinical and demographic metadata differed by source and by participant and was supplied without curation.

Enrolling through a virtual design, the prospective study's participants ranged in age from about 18 to 89 years and lived across roughly 23 United States geographic areas. Cohort assignment in the prospective study relied on participant-reported clinical history from a screening survey and a study questionnaire. Mobile phlebotomists in the prospective study collected whole blood, serum and a nasopharyngeal or oropharyngeal swab from every participant. Prospective study participants could optionally give additional blood draws and questionnaires over a 2-month period. Before DNA extraction, blood samples from the prospective study were shipped at room temperature or frozen. With regard to this clone: Its antigen specificity is not known. No per-base quality is available; no much larger clone lies one base away.

The immunoSEQ Assay, a bias-controlled multiplex PCR, was used to amplify TCRbeta CDR3 regions from genomic DNA. The study's processing was this. The number of nucleated cells in each sample was estimated by amplification of reference gene primers within the assay. Sequence reads were collapsed and filtered to measure the absolute abundance of every unique TCRbeta CDR3 rearrangement. Productive Simpson clonality was computed per sample as the square root of Simpson's diversity index over productive rearrangements. In TCRdb, the immuneACCESS table is reduced to in-frame sequences with V and J assigned. These tables do not hold every clone; where another copy was compared, an unresolved V gene accounts for under half, and the others remain unexplained. That table furnishes V, J and clone size, whereas the DNA furnished D and trimming. In all, the sample holds approximately 280,000 clones, and around 91% of those were seen once. About 1.7% of the sample is held by the ten biggest clonotypes.

The germline V gene supplies CDR1 SGHVS and CDR2 FNYEAQ. The germline ends are 13 bases apart after V is trimmed by 1 base and J by 0 bases. Counted from cysteine to phenylalanine, this CDR3 has 18 amino acids. Only CDR3 DNA is held: 54 bases, read in frame from base 1. What was sequenced was PBMCs or T cells enriched from blood (not recorded which). The rearranged chain carries TRBV7-6 and TRBJ1-6; no confident D gene assignment can be made. This clonotype was obtained from a woman younger than 35 with acute COVID-19. In nucleotide form, the sequence is TGTGCCAGCAGCTTAGGGGCCGGGGAAAGCTCCTATAATTCACCCCTCCACTTT. The resulting protein is CASSLGAGESSYNSPLHF.